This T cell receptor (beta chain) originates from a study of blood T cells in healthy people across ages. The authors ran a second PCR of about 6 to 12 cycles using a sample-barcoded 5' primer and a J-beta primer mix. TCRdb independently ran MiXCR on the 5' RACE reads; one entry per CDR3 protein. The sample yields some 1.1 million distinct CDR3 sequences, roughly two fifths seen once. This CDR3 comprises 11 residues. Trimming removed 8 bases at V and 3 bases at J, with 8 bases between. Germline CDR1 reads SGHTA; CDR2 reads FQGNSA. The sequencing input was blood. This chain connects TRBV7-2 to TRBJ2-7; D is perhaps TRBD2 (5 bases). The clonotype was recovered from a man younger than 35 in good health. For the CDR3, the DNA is TGTGCCAGCGCGGGTATCTACGAGCAGTACTTC. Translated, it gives CASAGIYEQYF.